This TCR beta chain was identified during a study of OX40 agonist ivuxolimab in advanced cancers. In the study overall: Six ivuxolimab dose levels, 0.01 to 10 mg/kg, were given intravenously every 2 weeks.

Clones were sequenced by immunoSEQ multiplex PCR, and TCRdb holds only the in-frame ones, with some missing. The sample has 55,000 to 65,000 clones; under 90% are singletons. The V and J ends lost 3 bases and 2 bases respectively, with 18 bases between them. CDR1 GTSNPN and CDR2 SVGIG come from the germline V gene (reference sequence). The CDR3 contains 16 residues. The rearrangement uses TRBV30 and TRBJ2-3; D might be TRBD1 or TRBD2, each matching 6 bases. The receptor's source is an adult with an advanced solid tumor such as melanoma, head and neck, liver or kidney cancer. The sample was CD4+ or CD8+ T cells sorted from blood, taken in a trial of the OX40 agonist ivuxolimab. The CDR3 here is CAWRLKRGRITDTQYF. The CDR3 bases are TGTGCCTGGAGGCTGAAAAGGGGGAGGATCACAGATACGCAGTATTTT. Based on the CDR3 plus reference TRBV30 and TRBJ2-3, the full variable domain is SQTIHQWPATLVQPVGSPLSLECTVEGTSNPNLYWYRQAAGRGLQLLFYSVGIGQISSEVPQNLSASRPQDRQFILSSKKLLLSDSGFYLCAWRLKRGRITDTQYFGPGTRLTVL.